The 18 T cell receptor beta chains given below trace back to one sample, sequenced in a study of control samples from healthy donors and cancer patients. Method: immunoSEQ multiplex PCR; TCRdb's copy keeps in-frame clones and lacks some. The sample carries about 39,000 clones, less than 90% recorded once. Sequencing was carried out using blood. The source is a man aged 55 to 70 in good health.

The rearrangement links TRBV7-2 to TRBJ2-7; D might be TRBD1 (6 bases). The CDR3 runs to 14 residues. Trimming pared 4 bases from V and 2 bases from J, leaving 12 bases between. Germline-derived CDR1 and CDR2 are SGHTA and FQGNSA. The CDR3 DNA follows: TGTGCCAGCAGCTACCGTCCAGGGGCCTACGAGCAGTACTTC. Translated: CASSYRPGAYEQYF. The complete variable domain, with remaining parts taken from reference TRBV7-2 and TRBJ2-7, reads GAGVSQSPSNKVTEKGKDVELRCDPISGHTALYWYRQSLGQGLEFLIYFQGNSAPDKSGLPSDRFSAERTGGSVSTLTIQRTQQEDSAVYLCASSYRPGAYEQYFGPGTRLTVT.

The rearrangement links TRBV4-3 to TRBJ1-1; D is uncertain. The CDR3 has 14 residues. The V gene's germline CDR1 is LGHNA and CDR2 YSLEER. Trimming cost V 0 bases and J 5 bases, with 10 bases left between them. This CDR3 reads CASSQDSGWTEAFF. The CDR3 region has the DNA TGCGCCAGCAGCCAAGATTCGGGTTGGACTGAAGCTTTCTTT.

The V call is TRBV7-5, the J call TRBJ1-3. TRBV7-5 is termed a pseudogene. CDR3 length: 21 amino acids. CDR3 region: CARRKKIPAELLLHSGNTIYF. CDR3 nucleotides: TGTGCCAGAAGGAAAAAAATCCCCGCAGAATTACTATTGCACTCTGGAAACACCATATATTTT.

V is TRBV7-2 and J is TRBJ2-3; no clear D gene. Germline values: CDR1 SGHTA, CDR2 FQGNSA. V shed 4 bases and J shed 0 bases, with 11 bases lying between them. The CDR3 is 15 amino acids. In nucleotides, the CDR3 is TGTGCCAGCAGCTCCGTCCGGGCAAGCACAGATACGCAGTATTTT. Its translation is CASSSVRASTDTQYF.

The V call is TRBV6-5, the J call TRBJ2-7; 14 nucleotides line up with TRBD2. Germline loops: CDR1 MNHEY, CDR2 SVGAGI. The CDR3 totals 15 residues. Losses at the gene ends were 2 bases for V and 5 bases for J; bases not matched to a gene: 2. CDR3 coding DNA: TGTGCCAGCAGTTACGGGACTAGCGGGAGCCACGAGCAGTACTTC. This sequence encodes CASSYGTSGSHEQYF.

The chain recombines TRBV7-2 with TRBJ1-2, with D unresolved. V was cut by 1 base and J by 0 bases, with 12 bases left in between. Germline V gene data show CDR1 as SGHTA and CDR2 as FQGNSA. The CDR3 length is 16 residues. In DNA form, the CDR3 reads TGTGCCAGCAGCTTAGTTGGCGCCAGAGCTAACTATGGCTACACCTTC. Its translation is CASSLVGARANYGYTF.

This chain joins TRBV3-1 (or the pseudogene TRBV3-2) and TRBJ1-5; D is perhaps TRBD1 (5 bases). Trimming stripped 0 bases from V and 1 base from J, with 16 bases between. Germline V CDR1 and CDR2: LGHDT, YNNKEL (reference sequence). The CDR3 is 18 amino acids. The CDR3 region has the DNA TGTGCCAGCAGCCAAGATCAAAAGGGTGGGGCGAGCAATCAGCCCCAGCATTTT. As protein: CASSQDQKGGASNQPQHF.

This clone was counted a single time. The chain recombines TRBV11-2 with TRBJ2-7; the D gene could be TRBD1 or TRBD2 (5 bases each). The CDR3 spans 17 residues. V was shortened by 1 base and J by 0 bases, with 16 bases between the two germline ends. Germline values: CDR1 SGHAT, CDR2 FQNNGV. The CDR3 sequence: CASSLGGLGTVSYEQYF. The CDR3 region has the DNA TGTGCCAGCAGCTTAGGTGGGTTGGGGACGGTCTCCTACGAGCAGTACTTC.

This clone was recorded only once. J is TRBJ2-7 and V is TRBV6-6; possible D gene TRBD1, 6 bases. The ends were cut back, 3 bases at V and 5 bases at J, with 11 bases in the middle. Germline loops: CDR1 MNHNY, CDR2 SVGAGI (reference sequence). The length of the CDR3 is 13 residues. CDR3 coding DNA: TGTGCCAGCAGTTATTCTAACAGGGACGAGCAGTACTTC. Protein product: CASSYSNRDEQYF.

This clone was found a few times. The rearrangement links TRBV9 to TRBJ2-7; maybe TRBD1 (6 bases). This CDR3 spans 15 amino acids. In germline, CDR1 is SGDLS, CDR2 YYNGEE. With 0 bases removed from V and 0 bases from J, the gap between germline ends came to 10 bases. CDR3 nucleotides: TGTGCCAGCAGCGTAGGGGGGCCAGCCTCCTACGAGCAGTACTTC. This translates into CASSVGGPASYEQYF.

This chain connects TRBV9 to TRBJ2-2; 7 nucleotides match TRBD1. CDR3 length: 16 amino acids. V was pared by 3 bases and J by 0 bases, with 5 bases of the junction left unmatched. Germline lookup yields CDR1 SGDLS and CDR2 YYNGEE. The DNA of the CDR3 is TGTGCCAGCAGCGGTCCAACAGGGGCGAACACCGGGGAGCTGTTTTTT. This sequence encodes CASSGPTGANTGELFF. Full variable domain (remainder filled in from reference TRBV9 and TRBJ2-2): DSGVTQTPKHLITATGQRVTLRCSPRSGDLSVYWYQQSLDQGLQFLIQYYNGEERAKGNILERFSAQQFPDLHSELNLSSLELGDSALYFCASSGPTGANTGELFFGEGSRLTVL.

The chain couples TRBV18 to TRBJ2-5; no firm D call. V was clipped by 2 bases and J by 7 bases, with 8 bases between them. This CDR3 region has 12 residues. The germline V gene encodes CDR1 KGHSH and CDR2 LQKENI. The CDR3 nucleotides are TGTGCCAGCTCACCAGATTCCGGGACCCAGTACTTC. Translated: CASSPDSGTQYF. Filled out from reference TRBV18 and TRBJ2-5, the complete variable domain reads NAGVMQNPRHLVRRRGQEARLRCSPMKGHSHVYWYRQLPEEGLKFMVYLQKENIIDESGMPKERFSAEFPKEGPSILRIQQVVRGDSAAYFCASSPDSGTQYFGPGTRLLVL.

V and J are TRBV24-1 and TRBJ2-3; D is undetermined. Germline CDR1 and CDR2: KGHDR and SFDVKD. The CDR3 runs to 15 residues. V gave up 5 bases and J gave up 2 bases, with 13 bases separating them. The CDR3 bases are TGTGCCACCAGTGCTTCTCCGAGGCCCACAGATACGCAGTATTTT. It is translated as CATSASPRPTDTQYF.

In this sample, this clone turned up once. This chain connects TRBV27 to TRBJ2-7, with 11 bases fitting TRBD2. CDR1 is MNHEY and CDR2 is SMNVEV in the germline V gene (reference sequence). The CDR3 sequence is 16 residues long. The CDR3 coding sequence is TGTGCAAATAAGGCAGGAGGACTAGCGGGTTCCTACGAGCAGTACTTC. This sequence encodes CANKAGGLAGSYEQYF.

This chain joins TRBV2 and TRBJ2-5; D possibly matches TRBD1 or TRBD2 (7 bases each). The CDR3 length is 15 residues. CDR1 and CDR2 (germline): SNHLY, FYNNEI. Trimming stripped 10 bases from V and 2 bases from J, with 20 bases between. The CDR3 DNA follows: TGTGCCACCCGATGGGAGGGACAGCCGCAAGAGACCCAGTACTTC. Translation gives CATRWEGQPQETQYF.

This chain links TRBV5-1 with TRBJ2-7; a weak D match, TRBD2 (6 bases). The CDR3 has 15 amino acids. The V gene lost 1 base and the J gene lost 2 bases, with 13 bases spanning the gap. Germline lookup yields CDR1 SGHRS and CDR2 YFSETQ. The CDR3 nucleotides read TGCGCCAGCAGCTTGTCGGGACTCAACACCTACGAGCAGTACTTC. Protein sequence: CASSLSGLNTYEQYF.

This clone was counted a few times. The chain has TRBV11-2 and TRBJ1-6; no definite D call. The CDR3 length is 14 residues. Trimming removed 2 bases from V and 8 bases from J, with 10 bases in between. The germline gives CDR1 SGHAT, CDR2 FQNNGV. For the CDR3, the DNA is TGTGCCAGCAGCTTATTCGGAGAATATTCACCCCTCCACTTT. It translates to CASSLFGEYSPLHF.

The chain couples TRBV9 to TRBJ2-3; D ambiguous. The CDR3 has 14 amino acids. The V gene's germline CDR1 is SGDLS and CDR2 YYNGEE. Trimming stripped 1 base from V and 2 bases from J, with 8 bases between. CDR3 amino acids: CASSVSQLTDTQYF. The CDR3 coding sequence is TGTGCCAGCAGCGTATCGCAGCTCACAGATACGCAGTATTTT.